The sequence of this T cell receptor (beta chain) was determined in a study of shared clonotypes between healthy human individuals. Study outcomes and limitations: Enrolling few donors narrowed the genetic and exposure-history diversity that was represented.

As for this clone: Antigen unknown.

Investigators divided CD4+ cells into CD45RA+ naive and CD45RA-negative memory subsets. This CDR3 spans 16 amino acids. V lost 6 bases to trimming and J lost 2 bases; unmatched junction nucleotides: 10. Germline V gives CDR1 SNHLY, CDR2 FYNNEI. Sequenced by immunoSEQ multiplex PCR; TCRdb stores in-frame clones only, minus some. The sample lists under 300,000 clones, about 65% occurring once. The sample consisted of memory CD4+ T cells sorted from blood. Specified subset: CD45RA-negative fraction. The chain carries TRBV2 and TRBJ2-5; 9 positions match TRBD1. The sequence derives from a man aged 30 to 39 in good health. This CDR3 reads CASRTAHGTGQETQYF. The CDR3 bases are TGTGCCAGCAGGACTGCGCATGGGACAGGGCAAGAGACCCAGTACTTC.